This T cell receptor beta chain was observed in a study of blood T cell repertoires in COVID-19. Study as a whole: From the United States, Italy and Spain came samples of acute and convalescent COVID-19. T cells, B-cell-depleted T cells, or PBMCs provided the cDNA or gDNA that served as material.

Per the original methods: Cell counts per sample came from amplifying reference gene primers. The table came from immunoSEQ multiplex PCR; TCRdb's copy has only in-frame clones and leaves some out. The DNA was the basis for D and trimming; V, J and clone size are from that table. The table records some 200,000 clones, 85% to 90% of them present only once. The CDR3 totals 15 residues. V was clipped by 2 bases and J by 1 base, with 8 bases between them. Germline V gives CDR1 SGHVS, CDR2 FNYEAQ. This clone appeared once. The sample consisted of peripheral blood. The clonotype was recovered from a woman aged 70-85 years with acute or convalescent COVID-19. The gene calls are TRBV7-6 and TRBJ2-2; D may be TRBD1 (6 bases). CDR3 amino acids: CASSLLTGNTGELFF. The CDR3 DNA reads as TGTGCCAGCAGCTTACTGACAGGGAACACCGGGGAGCTGTTTTTT. The full variable domain, completed using reference TRBV7-6 and TRBJ2-2, is GAGVSQSPRYKVTKRGQDVALRCDPISGHVSLYWYRQALGQGPEFLTYFNYEAQQDKSGLPNDRFSAERPEGSISTLTIQRTEQRDSAMYRCASSLLTGNTGELFFGEGSRLTVL.